This entry describes one T cell receptor beta chain. Its antigen is unidentified. The data belong to a study of vaccination and CD4 T cells after COVID-19. Study-level background: Six males and four females constituted the convalescent cohort, two of whom were Hispanic. The study's findings and limits: It was found that, in convalescent patients, 304 of 307 vaccine-specific clones were spike mono-reactive.

The germline V and J ends were trimmed by 6 bases and 3 bases, with 11 bases remaining between them. Germline assignment: CDR1 SQVTM and CDR2 ANQGSEA. This CDR3 region has 13 residues. Treatment: approximately nine-day PBMC culture with coronavirus spike peptide pools or control peptides (ViraFEST assay). The Oncomine TCR Beta short-read assay was what sequenced the DNA obtained from cultured CD4+ T cells. Genomic DNA was drawn out of CD4+ T cells grown in culture. Each CDR3 protein gets one entry after TCRdb re-called the PCR reads with MiXCR. The table has 9,000 to 15,000 distinct CDR3 sequences, roughly 64% seen once.

Specimen: CD4+ T cells from blood, cultured in vitro. This chain joins TRBV29-1 and TRBJ2-2; D is tentatively TRBD1 or TRBD2 (6 bases each). The TCR originated in a human donor who had recovered from COVID-19. This CDR3 is CSVGGLYTGELFF. CDR3 sequence (DNA): TGCAGCGTCGGGGGCCTCTACACCGGGGAGCTGTTTTTT.